This TCR beta chain was identified during a study of cytomegalovirus exposure and HLA in healthy donors. Findings and limits, study-wide: Reported findings show TCR beta sequences accurately forecast HLA-A and HLA-B alleles in most subjects.

The germline V gene has CDR1 SNHLY and CDR2 FYNNEI. V lost 6 bases to trimming and J lost 10 bases, with 7 bases between them. The CDR3 consists of 11 residues. The PCR used 60 Vbeta and 13 Jbeta primers. Assay used: immunoSEQ multiplex PCR; TCRdb lists only in-frame clones, some missing. The data show fewer than 200,000 clones, with about four fifths seen just once and around 1.5% held by the top ten. This clone was recorded once. Its antigen is currently unknown. The receptor was derived from a male donor in good health and CMV-seronegative. The sequencing sample was made of PBMCs. This chain connects TRBV2 to TRBJ1-6; D remains unclear. CDR3 protein: CASRGSSPLHF. Here the CDR3 DNA reads TGTGCCAGCAGGGGTAGCTCACCCCTCCACTTT.